This T cell receptor beta chain was profiled in a study of blood T cell repertoires in COVID-19. On the study more broadly: The United States, Italy and Spain were the sources of the acute and convalescent COVID-19 samples. The cDNA or gDNA used as material had been derived from T cells, B-cell-depleted T cells, or PBMCs.

Original analysis: Amplified reference gene primers provided the basis for estimating nucleated cell counts. TCRdb's table, derived via immunoSEQ multiplex PCR, lists solely in-frame clones and lacks some. For V, J and clone size, that table is used; D and trimming come from the DNA. Of approximately 220,000 clones listed, roughly 82% are singletons. With 7 bases clipped from V and 0 bases from J, the junction kept 7 bases outside the gene matches. The CDR3 is 15 amino acids. The germline gives CDR1 LNHDA, CDR2 SQIVND (reference sequence). The chain recombines TRBV19 with TRBJ1-1; 8 bases are shared with TRBD1. The sequenced sample was peripheral blood. The TCR was taken from an older woman with acute or convalescent COVID-19. In DNA form, the CDR3 reads TGTGCCAGTAACGATCTCAGGGGGCTGAACACTGAAGCTTTCTTT. This translates into CASNDLRGLNTEAFF.